This record looks at one TCR beta chain sequence and its context. Its antigen is undetermined. The CDR3 totals 16 residues. The germline CDR1 and CDR2 sequences are SGHRS and YFSETQ. Trimming took 4 bases from V and 1 from J; bases not matched to a gene: 9. Primers used in a second PCR of roughly 7 to 12 cycles were a sample-barcoded 5' primer and a J-beta primer mix. One entry per CDR3 protein, called by TCRdb with MiXCR from the 5' RACE reads. The sample consists of 1.5 million to 2 million distinct CDR3 sequences, 28% of them appearing once. The data derive from a study of blood T cells in healthy people across ages. Overall study results and limits: Age advanced and TCR beta diversity per million T cells fell, roughly linearly.

This clonotype was sampled from a woman aged 25-40 years in good health. Sample: blood. The chain recombines TRBV5-1 with TRBJ2-3; 7 positions match TRBD2. CDR3 in DNA: TGCGCCAGCAGCGCGGCGGGAGCGGGGCGCACAGATACGCAGTATTTT. The encoded protein is CASSAAGAGRTDTQYF.